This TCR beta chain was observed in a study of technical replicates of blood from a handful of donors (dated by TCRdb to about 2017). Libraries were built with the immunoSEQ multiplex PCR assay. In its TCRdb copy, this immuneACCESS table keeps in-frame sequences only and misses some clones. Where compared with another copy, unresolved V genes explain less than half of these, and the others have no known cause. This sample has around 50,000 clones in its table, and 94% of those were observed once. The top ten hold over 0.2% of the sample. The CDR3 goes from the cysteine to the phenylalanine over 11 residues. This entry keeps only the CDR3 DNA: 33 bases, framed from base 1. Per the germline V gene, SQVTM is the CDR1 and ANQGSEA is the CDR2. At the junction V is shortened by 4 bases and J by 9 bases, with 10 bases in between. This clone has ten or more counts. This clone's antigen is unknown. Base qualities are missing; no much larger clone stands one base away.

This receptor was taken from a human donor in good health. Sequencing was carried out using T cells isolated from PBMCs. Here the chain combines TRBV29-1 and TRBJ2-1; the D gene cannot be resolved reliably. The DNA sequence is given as TGCAGCGTTGCGAGGTCGGGTGAGCAGTTCTTC. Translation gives CSVARSGEQFF.